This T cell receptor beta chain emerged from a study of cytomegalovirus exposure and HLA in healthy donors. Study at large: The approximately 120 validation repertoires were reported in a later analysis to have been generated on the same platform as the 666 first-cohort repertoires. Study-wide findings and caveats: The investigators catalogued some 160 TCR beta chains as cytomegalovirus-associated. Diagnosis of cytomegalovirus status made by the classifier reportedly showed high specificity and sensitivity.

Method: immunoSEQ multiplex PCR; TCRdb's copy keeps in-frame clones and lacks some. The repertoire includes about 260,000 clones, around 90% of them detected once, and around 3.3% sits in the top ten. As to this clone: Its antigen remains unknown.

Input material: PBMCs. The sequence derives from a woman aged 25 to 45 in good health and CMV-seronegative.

CDR3 in amino acids: CASSSGLGTDTQYF. The CDR3 DNA sequence: TGTGCCAGCAGTTCAGGACTAGGGACAGATACGCAGTATTTT. This rearrangement joins TRBV7-2 to TRBJ2-3; 7 nucleotides agree with TRBD2. The CDR3 is 14 residues long. Germline V lookup: CDR1 SGHTA, CDR2 FQGNSA. With V trimmed by 6 bases and J by 3 bases, 6 bases remained unmatched.